This section outlines one T cell receptor (beta chain) sequence together with its context. Trimming removed 0 bases at V and 8 bases at J, with 17 bases between. The CDR3 loop spans 16 amino acids. The germline CDR1 and CDR2 sequences are SGDLS and YYNGEE. The data were produced by immunoSEQ multiplex PCR, yet TCRdb's version contains in-frame clones alone and is incomplete. The profile covers 25,000 to 30,000 clones, with 92% appearing a single time and 6.8% taken by the ten largest. This sample is drawn from a study of T cells in tuberculosis. Documented time point: new active TB diagnosis, blood taken before or within 7 days of starting treatment. Each donor contributed approximately 100,000 T cells on average, unsorted.

The source material was PBMCs, sampled at tuberculosis diagnosis. V is TRBV9 and J is TRBJ2-2; D is possibly TRBD2 (6 bases). The sequence came from an adult with tuberculosis. The DNA of the CDR3 is TGTGCCAGCAGCGTAGGCGAGCGGGCAGAGTGGGGGGAGCTGTTTTTT. This translates into CASSVGERAEWGELFF. The variable domain in full, with the rest retrieved from reference TRBV9 and TRBJ2-2, is DSGVTQTPKHLITATGQRVTLRCSPRSGDLSVYWYQQSLDQGLQFLIQYYNGEERAKGNILERFSAQQFPDLHSELNLSSLELGDSALYFCASSVGERAEWGELFFGEGSRLTVL.